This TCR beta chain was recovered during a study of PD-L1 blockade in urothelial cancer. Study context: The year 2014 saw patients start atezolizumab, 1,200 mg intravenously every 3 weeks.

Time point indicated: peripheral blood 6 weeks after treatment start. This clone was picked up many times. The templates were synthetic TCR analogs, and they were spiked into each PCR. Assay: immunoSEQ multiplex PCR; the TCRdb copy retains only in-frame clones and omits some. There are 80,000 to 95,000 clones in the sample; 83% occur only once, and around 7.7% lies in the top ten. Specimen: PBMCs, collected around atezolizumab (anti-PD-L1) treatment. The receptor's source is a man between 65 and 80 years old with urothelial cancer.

The CDR3 here is CASSLVRDYGYTF. The CDR3 region has the DNA TGTGCCAGCAGCTTAGTCCGGGACTATGGCTACACCTTC. The chain carries TRBV7-8 and TRBJ1-2; D unclear. CDR3 length equals 13 residues. Germline CDR1 is SGHVS and CDR2 is FQNEAQ. The V and J ends lost 1 base and 3 bases respectively, with 6 bases between them.